This T cell receptor (beta chain) was sequenced for a study of T cells in Graves' hyperthyroidism and ophthalmopathy. Study-level results: Through a model of 13 V-J features, ophthalmopathy was separated from stable hyperthyroidism. Most expanded thyroid clonotypes above 0.001 recurred in blood.

The authors deemed Graves' hyperthyroidism stable absent ophthalmopathy progression within 18 months. The PBMCs were sourced from fresh peripheral blood (about 9.7 ml). Germline V lookup: CDR1 SQVTM, CDR2 ANQGSEA. CDR3 length: 13 residues. The junction had 3 bases not matched to a gene; V was cut back by 8 bases and J by 2 bases. It was RNA transcripts that yielded the amplified TCR beta CDR3 regions. TCR CDR3 regions were first amplified by RT-PCR with HTBI primers. Via MiXCR, TCRdb re-called the multiplex PCR reads, giving one row per CDR3 protein. The sample lists about 200,000 distinct CDR3 sequences, roughly a sixth occurring once. A word on this clonotype: Its antigen is not known.

The receptor's source is a woman in her forties or fifties with Graves' hyperthyroidism. Specimen: blood. This chain uses TRBV29-1 with TRBJ2-1; 10 nucleotides agree with TRBD1. The CDR3 sequence is CSTDRGTYNEQFF. CDR3 nucleotides: TGCAGCACGGACAGGGGGACCTACAATGAGCAGTTCTTC.